The T cell receptor beta chain under discussion was sequenced for a study of regulatory T cells in long-lasting Graves disease. This CDR3 has 14 residues. CDR1 is SGDLS, CDR2 YYNGEE, per germline. The V and J ends lost 3 bases and 2 bases respectively, with 9 bases between them. In its sample, this clonotype was seen a few times. Through Arm-PCR of CDR3 regions and iRepertoire HTBI primers, TCR beta libraries were built. MiXCR was run by TCRdb on the multiplex PCR reads, yielding one entry per CDR3 protein. The sample lists a few hundred thousand distinct CDR3 sequences, about 17% seen once, with less than 30% in the top ten. As to time point: newly diagnosed GD, antithyroid drugs for less than 3 months. Extracted PBMC RNA gave rise to the TCR library. This sample also belongs to another study, concerning T cells in Graves' hyperthyroidism and ophthalmopathy.

Sample: peripheral blood mononuclear cells (PBMCs), taken at new diagnosis, from a patient treated with antithyroid drugs. This sequence originates from a woman aged 18-29 years with Graves disease. The chain links TRBV9 to TRBJ1-5, with D uncertain. The CDR3 loop reads CASSDDGGNQPQHF. The CDR3 region has the DNA TGTGCCAGCAGCGATGACGGGGGCAATCAGCCCCAGCATTTT. The variable domain in full, with the rest retrieved from reference TRBV9 and TRBJ1-5, is DSGVTQTPKHLITATGQRVTLRCSPRSGDLSVYWYQQSLDQGLQFLIQYYNGEERAKGNILERFSAQQFPDLHSELNLSSLELGDSALYFCASSDDGGNQPQHFGDGTRLSIL.